What follows are 27 T cell receptor beta chains derived from one specimen sequenced in a study of Ad26.COV2.S vaccination and SARS-CoV-2 variants. Described treatment: over 15 received Ad26.COV2.S at low or high dose, single or two shots; 5 received placebo; per-sample allocation not given. The samples were gathered on day 63 after the first injection of vaccine or placebo. TCRdb's copy holds only in-frame clones and misses some; the assay was immunoSEQ multiplex PCR. The table lists about 330,000 clones, roughly 90% of them singletons, with roughly 6% in the top ten. The sample here was peripheral blood, taken in a trial of Ad26.COV2.S vaccine versus placebo. These receptors originate from a person between 18 and 65 years old who received the Ad26.COV2.S COVID-19 vaccine or a placebo.

CDR3: CASSIGTSGRGETQYF. The CDR3 coding sequence is TGCGCCAGCAGCATCGGGACTAGCGGGAGGGGAGAGACCCAGTACTTC. This chain links TRBV5-1 with TRBJ2-5; 16 bases line up with TRBD2. Germline CDR1 and CDR2: SGHRS and YFSETQ. This CDR3 spans 16 amino acids. Germline trimming cut 4 bases from V and 4 bases from J; bases unmatched to any gene: 4.

The gene calls are TRBV28 and TRBJ1-2; 7 bases are a match to TRBD1. CDR3 length: 13 residues. V lost 10 bases, J lost 2 bases, and 7 bases stayed unmatched. CDR1 is MDHEN and CDR2 is SYDVKM in the germline V gene. The CDR3 loop reads CATQTGANYGYTF. Written as DNA, the CDR3 is TGTGCCACCCAAACAGGGGCCAACTATGGCTACACCTTC.

This chain connects TRBV30 to TRBJ1-1; D not resolved. The CDR3 length is 13 residues. Germline CDR1 is GTSNPN and CDR2 is SVGIG (reference sequence). Trimming cost V 4 bases and J 1 base, with 10 bases left between them. The CDR3 loop is CAWTQSPNTEAFF. The CDR3 region has the DNA TGTGCCTGGACCCAGTCTCCGAACACTGAAGCTTTCTTT.

The CDR3 sequence is CASSLKTGGPDTEAFF. The CDR3 bases are TGTGCCAGCAGCTTAAAAACAGGGGGTCCGGACACTGAAGCTTTCTTT. The chain joins TRBV7-9 to TRBJ1-1, with 8 bases matching TRBD1. This CDR3 region has 16 residues. CDR1 and CDR2 (germline): SEHNR, FQNEAQ (reference sequence). V lost 2 bases, J lost 3 bases, and 8 bases stayed unmatched.

The chain recombines TRBV18 with TRBJ1-4; no reliable D call. Trimming removed 1 base at V and 0 bases at J, with 6 bases between. Germline CDR1 and CDR2: KGHSH and LQKENI. The CDR3 runs to 15 residues. DNA for the CDR3: TGTGCCAGCTCACCACAGCCTGCAACTAATGAAAAACTGTTTTTT. Its protein product is CASSPQPATNEKLFF.

The rearrangement joins TRBV19 to TRBJ1-1, with D unclear. Trimming left V 3 bases short and J 0 bases short, with 14 bases between. Germline CDR1 reads LNHDA; CDR2 reads SQIVND (reference sequence). The CDR3 loop spans 16 amino acids. In DNA, the CDR3 is TGTGCCAGTAGTATCGAAACCGGGCGGATGAACACTGAAGCTTTCTTT. This sequence encodes CASSIETGRMNTEAFF. Full variable domain (outside the CDR3, taken from reference TRBV19 and TRBJ1-1): DGGITQSPKYLFRKEGQNVTLSCEQNLNHDAMYWYRQDPGQGLRLIYYSQIVNDFQKGDIAEGYSVSREKKESFPLTVTSAQKNPTAFYLCASSIETGRMNTEAFFGQGTRLTVV.

The chain employs TRBV5-6 and TRBJ2-3; 10 positions agree with TRBD2. Unmatched junction bases numbered 8, after V lost 2 bases and J lost 5 bases. This CDR3 spans 16 amino acids. From germline, CDR1 is SGHDT and CDR2 YYEEEE. In DNA, the CDR3 is TGTGCCAGCAGCTTAGCGGGAGGGCCCTCTGGAGATACGCAGTATTTT. Its translation is CASSLAGGPSGDTQYF.

The count of this clone is one. CDR3 sequence: CASSLLGAEYQETQYF. The CDR3 region has the DNA TGTGCCAGCAGCTTATTAGGGGCAGAGTACCAAGAGACCCAGTACTTC. This sequence joins TRBV5-6 and TRBJ2-5; D perhaps matches TRBD1 (5 bases). This CDR3 region has 16 residues. Trimming removed 2 bases from V and 0 bases from J, with 14 bases in between. Looked up from germline, CDR1 is SGHDT and CDR2 is YYEEEE.

This chain joins TRBV11-2 and TRBJ1-3; 11 nucleotides align to TRBD1. Germline V lookup: CDR1 SGHAT, CDR2 FQNNGV. J gave up 2 bases and V 5 bases, and 11 bases lay outside the gene matches. The CDR3 covers 18 residues. The CDR3 DNA reads TGTGCCAGCAGCCTTCGGACAGGGGGCGTTAAAGCTGGAAACACCATATATTTT. Protein: CASSLRTGGVKAGNTIYF.

The CDR3 DNA reads as TGCGCCAGCAGCGACACTTCAAACACAGATACGCAGTATTTT. Translating gives CASSDTSNTDTQYF. The chain is built from TRBV5-1 and TRBJ2-3; D gene unclear. There are 14 residues in the CDR3. CDR1 is SGHRS, CDR2 YFSETQ, per germline. The V and J ends lost 4 bases and 2 bases respectively, with 11 bases between them.

The rearrangement links TRBV25-1 to TRBJ2-3; 7 nucleotides line up with TRBD2. Trimming removed 8 bases from V and 2 bases from J; junction bases left unmatched: 10. The CDR3 consists of 15 residues. Germline-derived CDR1 and CDR2 are MGHDK and SYGVNS. CDR3 nucleotides: TGTGCCAGCGGACTTCTAGCGGCGAACACAGATACGCAGTATTTT. This gives the protein CASGLLAANTDTQYF. The whole variable domain, remainder taken from reference TRBV25-1 and TRBJ2-3, is EADIYQTPRYLVIGTGKKITLECSQTMGHDKMYWYQQDPGMELHLIHYSYGVNSTEKGDLSSESTVSRIRTEHFPLTLESARPSHTSQYLCASGLLAANTDTQYFGPGTRLTVL.

V and J are TRBV6-5 and TRBJ1-6, with 7 bases fitting TRBD1. Germline V gives CDR1 MNHEY, CDR2 SVGAGI. The length of the CDR3 is 15 residues. Unmatched junction bases numbered 4, after V lost 0 bases and J lost 8 bases. The CDR3 bases are TGTGCCAGCAGTTACTCCACAGGGGCTTATTCACCCCTCCACTTT. Translating it yields CASSYSTGAYSPLHF.

The genes are TRBV6-5 and TRBJ1-4; TRBD1 agrees at 9 bases. The germline V gene has CDR1 MNHEY and CDR2 SVGAGI. With 6 bases clipped from V and 6 bases from J, the junction kept 5 bases outside the gene matches. The CDR3 is 14 residues long. Written as DNA, the CDR3 is TGTGCCAGCAGCGGGACAGGGCTCTATGAAAAACTGTTTTTT. It specifies CASSGTGLYEKLFF.

The chain employs TRBV6-5 and TRBJ2-3; D is unresolved. Trimming took 3 bases from V and 3 from J, leaving 10 bases between them. CDR1 and CDR2 (germline): MNHEY, SVGAGI. CDR3 length: 14 residues. The CDR3 nucleotides read TGTGCCAGCAGTTATCGGCCGACGACAGATACGCAGTATTTT. The encoded protein is CASSYRPTTDTQYF.

This chain links TRBV5-4 with TRBJ2-2; D is uncertain. Looked up from germline, CDR1 is SGHNT and CDR2 is YYREEE (reference sequence). There are 14 residues in the CDR3. With 0 bases removed from V and 4 bases from J, the gap between germline ends came to 7 bases. The CDR3 sequence is CASSLEVSTGELFF. In DNA form, the CDR3 reads TGTGCCAGCAGCTTGGAAGTGAGCACCGGGGAGCTGTTTTTT.

A single count supports this clone. The J gene is TRBJ2-1, the V gene TRBV7-8; 8 bases fit TRBD2. The CDR3 is 17 amino acids. Per germline, CDR1 SGHVS and CDR2 FQNEAQ. The trim removed 4 bases at V and 8 bases at J, leaving 16 bases unmatched. The chain's CDR3 is CASSSRGGRAMNYEQFF. The CDR3, as DNA: TGTGCCAGCAGCTCCCGGGGGGGGAGGGCCATGAACTATGAGCAGTTCTTC.

The chain links TRBV10-3 to TRBJ2-2; the D is unclear. The V gene's germline CDR1 is ENHRY and CDR2 SYGVKD. This CDR3 comprises 13 residues. Trimming took off 2 bases at V and 5 bases at J, with 6 bases between the two ends. CDR3 loop: CAISEGGTGELFF. CDR3 in DNA: TGTGCCATCAGTGAGGGCGGAACCGGGGAGCTGTTTTTT.

The chain is built from TRBV11-2 and TRBJ2-7; 8 bases fit TRBD2. Unmatched junction bases numbered 9, after V lost 2 bases and J lost 0 bases. Germline CDR1 SGHAT, CDR2 FQNNGV. CDR3 length: 17 residues. DNA for the CDR3: TGTGCCAGCAGCTTACTTTGGCGGGGGGCTAGCTCCTACGAGCAGTACTTC. Translating it yields CASSLLWRGASSYEQYF.

The chain has TRBV2 and TRBJ1-2, with unresolved D. The ends were cut back, 1 base at V and 2 bases at J, with 5 bases in the middle. CDR3 size: 13 residues. The germline V gene encodes CDR1 SNHLY and CDR2 FYNNEI. CDR3 DNA: TGTGCCAGCAGTGAAGGGGAGAACTATGGCTACACCTTC. Protein: CASSEGENYGYTF.

The V call is TRBV12-5, the J call TRBJ1-5; D unclear. Germline V CDR1 and CDR2: LGHNT, FRNRAP. The germline V and J ends were trimmed by 0 bases and 5 bases, with 11 bases remaining between them. The CDR3 sequence is 15 residues long. CDR3 loop: CASGLVRVGDQPQHF. For the CDR3, the DNA is TGTGCTAGTGGTTTGGTACGGGTAGGCGATCAGCCCCAGCATTTT.

The V and J genes are TRBV6-5 and TRBJ2-7, with TRBD1 as a possible D gene (6 bases). Deletions cut 8 bases from V and 1 base from J, with 15 bases between. CDR3 length: 14 residues. Germline V gene lookup returns CDR1 MNHEY and CDR2 SVGAGI. CDR3 in amino acids: CASGIFRGSYEQYF. The CDR3 nucleotides are TGTGCCAGCGGGATTTTCAGGGGATCCTACGAGCAGTACTTC.

This chain links TRBV6-5 with TRBJ2-3; 7 nucleotides align to TRBD1. The CDR3 totals 15 residues. The V gene end was trimmed by 5 bases and the J gene end by 7 bases; junction bases not matched to a gene: 12. Germline CDR1 is MNHEY and CDR2 is SVGAGI. CDR3 loop: CASSRLADRDNTQYF. For the CDR3, the DNA is TGTGCCAGCAGTCGCCTAGCTGACAGGGATAATACGCAGTATTTT.

The sample holds one count of this clone. The chain couples TRBV12-5 to TRBJ2-2; 7 positions match TRBD2. The junction had 13 bases not matched to a gene; V was cut back by 1 base and J by 2 bases. The germline V gene has CDR1 LGHNT and CDR2 FRNRAP. CDR3 length: 19 residues. The CDR3 DNA follows: TGTGCTAGTGGTTTGGCCCAGGGAGGGTCCTCCGCAAACACCGGGGAGCTGTTTTTT. Its protein is CASGLAQGGSSANTGELFF.

The chain employs TRBV6-5 and TRBJ1-5; TRBD1 is a possible D gene (6 bases). The ends were cut back, 2 bases at V and 7 bases at J, with 12 bases in the middle. CDR3 length equals 14 residues. Germline V gene sequence: CDR1 MNHEY, CDR2 SVGAGI. The CDR3 DNA sequence: TGTGCCAGCAGTTACGCCAGGGGTCCACAGCCCCAGCATTTT. This encodes CASSYARGPQPQHF.

The DNA of the CDR3 is TGTGCCAGCAGCTGGGACGAATGGGGCACTGAAGCTTTCTTT. Its translation: CASSWDEWGTEAFF. V gene TRBV14 combines with J gene TRBJ1-1; possibly TRBD1 for D (5 bases). The CDR3 contains 14 residues. Germline CDR1 SGHDN, CDR2 FVKESK. V was clipped by 5 bases and J by 4 bases, with 14 bases between them.

In its sample, this clone was seen once. The same CDR3 also results from other DNA sequences found in this sample. Here the CDR3 DNA reads TGTGCCAGTAGTATAGGGAACACCGGGGAGCTGTTTTTT. Amino acid sequence: CASSIGNTGELFF. This chain joins TRBV19 and TRBJ2-2; D is unresolved. The V gene lost 1 base and the J gene lost 1 base, with 1 base spanning the gap. The CDR3 runs 13 residues. Germline assignment: CDR1 LNHDA and CDR2 SQIVND (reference sequence).

The CDR3 loop is CASSTLGQGVMSGGYTF. The CDR3 nucleotides read TGTGCCAGCTCAACTTTGGGACAGGGGGTAATGTCCGGCGGCTACACCTTC. The chain combines TRBV18 with TRBJ1-2; TRBD1 agrees at 11 bases. CDR1 is KGHSH, CDR2 LQKENI, per germline. The CDR3 contains 17 residues. V lost 5 bases to trimming and J lost 8 bases; unmatched junction nucleotides: 16.